Listed here are 22 T cell receptor beta chains from one sample, sequenced in a study of blood T cell repertoires in COVID-19. Sequencing was performed with immunoSEQ multiplex PCR; in TCRdb, only in-frame clones are kept and a portion is missing. The sample gives 260,000 or so clones, around 88% of which show up once; roughly 1.2% is in the top ten. Sequenced material: PBMCs or T cells enriched from blood (not recorded which). These receptors were taken from a woman aged 35 to 49 with acute COVID-19.

This clone appeared a single time. This chain uses TRBV27 with TRBJ1-5, with 7 bases matching TRBD1. Germline CDR1 is MNHEY and CDR2 is SMNVEV (reference sequence). Trimming took 6 bases from V and 4 from J; bases not matched to a gene: 9. This CDR3 has 15 amino acids. Written as DNA, the CDR3 is TGTGCCAGCAGCCCGAACCGGGACAGAAATCAGCCCCAGCATTTT. Protein sequence: CASSPNRDRNQPQHF.

Here the CDR3 reads CASSPFDSETQYF. CDR3 coding DNA: TGTGCCAGCTCACCATTCGACTCGGAGACCCAGTACTTC. The J gene is TRBJ2-5, the V gene TRBV18; D is undetermined. The CDR3 consists of 13 residues. V was trimmed by 2 bases and J by 5 bases, leaving 9 bases between them. Per germline, CDR1 KGHSH and CDR2 LQKENI.

This sequence joins TRBV7-9 and TRBJ2-5, with D hard to call. The CDR3 runs 11 residues. Germline assignment: CDR1 SEHNR and CDR2 FQNEAQ (reference sequence). The V end lost 7 bases, the J end lost 5 bases, and 8 bases lay between the germline ends. The CDR3 DNA follows: TGTGCCAGCACCCTGCGGGAGACCCAGTACTTC. This translates into CASTLRETQYF.

This chain uses TRBV18 with TRBJ1-2, with D uncertain. The germline V gene has CDR1 KGHSH and CDR2 LQKENI. This CDR3 spans 13 amino acids. Trimming left V 0 bases short and J 6 bases short, with 8 bases between. The CDR3 loop is CASSPPGRHGYTF. CDR3 DNA sequence: TGTGCCAGCTCACCACCCGGCAGGCATGGCTACACCTTC.

The rearrangement uses TRBV7-9 and TRBJ2-1, with TRBD2 matching over 7 bases. The CDR3 spans 15 residues. Looked up from germline, CDR1 is SEHNR and CDR2 is FQNEAQ (reference sequence). The J segment lost 7 bases and the V segment lost 1 base, leaving 7 bases of the junction unmatched. The CDR3 is CASSLGLAFINEQFF. The CDR3 DNA is TGTGCCAGCAGCTTAGGACTAGCCTTTATAAATGAGCAGTTCTTC.

The chain carries TRBV18 and TRBJ1-1; D unresolved. The CDR3 is made up of 14 amino acids. From germline, CDR1 is KGHSH and CDR2 LQKENI. The ends were cut back, 1 base at V and 4 bases at J, with 10 bases in the middle. This CDR3 reads CASSPLGLSTEAFF. DNA of the CDR3: TGTGCCAGCTCACCACTCGGGTTGAGCACTGAAGCTTTCTTT.

This clone was counted a single time. The rearrangement joins TRBV4-2 to TRBJ2-7, with no clear D. CDR1 and CDR2 (germline): LGHNA, YNFKEQ. This CDR3 spans 13 amino acids. V was pared by 0 bases and J by 3 bases, with 6 bases between. This chain's CDR3 is CASSQDFLYEQYF. The CDR3 region has the DNA TGTGCCAGCAGCCAAGATTTTCTCTACGAGCAGTACTTC.

This sequence joins TRBV7-9 and TRBJ2-7; D is uncertain. Germline lookup yields CDR1 SEHNR and CDR2 FQNEAQ (reference sequence). V dropped 3 bases and J dropped 3 bases, with 9 bases sitting between them. This CDR3 spans 13 amino acids. CDR3 sequence (DNA): TGTGCCAGCAGCTTCGGCACAGACTACGAGCAGTACTTC. Translated, it gives CASSFGTDYEQYF.

The chain uses TRBV2 and TRBJ2-3; no clear D. V lost 7 bases and J lost 1, with 12 bases in between. The CDR3 is 14 residues long. Germline CDR1 reads SNHLY; CDR2 reads FYNNEI. CDR3 region: CASMRALRTDTQYF. The CDR3 DNA reads as TGTGCCAGCATGCGTGCGCTCCGCACAGATACGCAGTATTTT.

This clone was picked up a small number of times. The sample holds other DNA sequences that translate to the same CDR3. The chain is built from TRBV5-4 and TRBJ1-1; D uncertain. Trimming took off 4 bases at V and 1 base at J, with 5 bases between the two ends. CDR1 is SGHNT, CDR2 YYREEE, per germline (reference sequence). CDR3 length: 12 amino acids. The CDR3 nucleotides read TGTGCCAGCAGCCCGGGGAACACTGAAGCTTTCTTT. Amino acids: CASSPGNTEAFF. The entire variable domain, with the rest obtained from reference TRBV5-4 and TRBJ1-1, is as follows: ETGVTQSPTHLIKTRGQQVTLRCSSQSGHNTVSWYQQALGQGPQFIFQYYREEENGRGNFPPRFSGLQFPNYSSELNVNALELDDSALYLCASSPGNTEAFFGQGTRLTVV.

Regarding this clone: Other DNA sequences within the sample encode an identical CDR3. This rearrangement joins TRBV5-1 to TRBJ1-1, with TRBD1 matching 11 bases. The CDR3 runs 14 residues. Trimming removed 4 bases from V and 4 bases from J; junction bases left unmatched: 3. CDR1 and CDR2 from the germline V gene are SGHRS and YFSETQ. The CDR3 nucleotides are TGCGCCAGCAGCCTGGGGACAGGGGGCACTGAAGCTTTCTTT. Protein sequence: CASSLGTGGTEAFF. Full variable domain (remainder filled in from reference TRBV5-1 and TRBJ1-1): KAGVTQTPRYLIKTRGQQVTLSCSPISGHRSVSWYQQTPGQGLQFLFEYFSETQRNKGNFPGRFSGRQFSNSRSEMNVSTLELGDSALYLCASSLGTGGTEAFFGQGTRLTVV.

This clone was seen once. The CDR3: CASSVVPGTGGLRELFF. The CDR3 nucleotides read TGTGCCAGCAGCGTAGTACCCGGGACAGGGGGATTGCGGGAGCTGTTTTTT. The V call is TRBV9, the J call TRBJ2-2, with TRBD1 matching over 11 bases. CDR3 size: 17 residues. Germline assignment: CDR1 SGDLS and CDR2 YYNGEE. The trim removed 0 bases at V and 9 bases at J, leaving 10 bases unmatched.

This clone is a singleton in its sample. The chain employs TRBV6-1 and TRBJ1-2, with unresolved D. V lost 2 bases and J 5 bases, leaving 3 bases between the germline ends. The CDR3 runs to 11 residues. Germline assignment: CDR1 MNHNS and CDR2 SASEGT. Written as DNA, the CDR3 is TGTGCCAGCAGTGAATATTATGGCTACACCTTC. It translates to CASSEYYGYTF.

This clone was detected only a few times. The chain is built from TRBV18 and TRBJ1-6, with D uncertain. CDR1 and CDR2 from the germline V gene are KGHSH and LQKENI. CDR3 length: 13 residues. V lost 6 bases, J lost 8 bases, and 11 bases lay in between. The CDR3 loop reads CASSSIGDSPLHF. Here the CDR3 DNA reads TGTGCCAGCTCCTCAATCGGGGATTCACCCCTCCACTTT.

The sample holds one count of this clone. This chain links TRBV7-9 with TRBJ2-1; TRBD2 matches at 14 bases. Per germline, CDR1 SEHNR and CDR2 FQNEAQ (reference sequence). The ends lost 5 bases at V and 8 bases at J; junction bases unmatched: 14. The CDR3 has 18 residues. CDR3 loop: CASSPLWSGTSGSDEQFF. DNA for the CDR3: TGTGCCAGCAGCCCACTCTGGAGCGGGACTAGCGGGAGCGATGAGCAGTTCTTC.

The rearrangement uses TRBV28 and TRBJ2-1; 13 bases align to TRBD2. V lost 5 bases to trimming and J lost 7 bases; unmatched junction nucleotides: 14. Per germline, CDR1 MDHEN and CDR2 SYDVKM. The length of the CDR3 is 18 residues. For the CDR3, the DNA is TGTGCCAGCAGTCCCCGGACTAGCGGGAGAGTCTTGGGGAATGAGCAGTTCTTC. It translates to CASSPRTSGRVLGNEQFF.

This clone was observed a single time. This sequence joins TRBV28 and TRBJ1-1; TRBD1 might be the D (6 bases). The V end was cut by 11 bases, the J end by 1 base, with 11 bases between. The CDR3 extends over 12 amino acids. Looked up from germline, CDR1 is MDHEN and CDR2 is SYDVKM. CDR3 sequence: CAGGGTNTEAFF. The CDR3 DNA is TGTGCCGGGGGGGGCACGAACACTGAAGCTTTCTTT.

The chain recombines TRBV3-1 (or the pseudogene TRBV3-2) with TRBJ1-5, with TRBD1 as a possible D gene (5 bases). The CDR3 extends over 17 amino acids. Trimming shortened V by 0 bases and J by 0 bases, and 12 bases separated the two germline ends. Germline CDR1 LGHDT, CDR2 YNNKEL (reference sequence). CDR3 loop: CASSQDPAGHSNQPQHF. The CDR3 nucleotides are TGTGCCAGCAGCCAAGATCCGGCAGGGCATAGCAATCAGCCCCAGCATTTT.

The J gene is TRBJ2-1, the V gene TRBV3-1 (or the pseudogene TRBV3-2); TRBD1 might be the D (8 bases). This CDR3 comprises 15 residues. The V end was cut by 5 bases, the J end by 1 base, with 12 bases between. Germline V gene sequence: CDR1 LGHDT, CDR2 YNNKEL (reference sequence). CDR3 bases: TGTGCCAGCAGCAAACAGGGGGGGTCCTACAATGAGCAGTTCTTC. As protein: CASSKQGGSYNEQFF.

Here the CDR3 DNA reads TGTGCCAGCAGCTTAGGAGTGTTGGGCTACACCTTC. Translation gives CASSLGVLGYTF. V and J are TRBV7-8 and TRBJ1-2, with D uncertain. CDR3 length: 12 amino acids. Germline lookup yields CDR1 SGHVS and CDR2 FQNEAQ. V was cut by 1 base and J by 8 bases, with 8 bases left in between.

A single count supports this clone. This chain connects TRBV7-9 to TRBJ2-1, with 8 bases aligning to TRBD1. CDR1 and CDR2 from the germline V gene are SEHNR and FQNEAQ (reference sequence). J was trimmed by 4 bases and V by 0 bases; bases with no gene match: 2. CDR3 size: 15 residues. In DNA, the CDR3 is TGTGCCAGCAGCTTAGCGCAGGGGGCTTACAATGAGCAGTTCTTC. It codes for CASSLAQGAYNEQFF.

The chain uses TRBV7-8 and TRBJ1-3, with D perhaps matching TRBD1 (5 bases). The CDR3 has 14 amino acids. The V end was cut by 5 bases, the J end by 4 bases, with 12 bases between. Germline-derived CDR1 and CDR2 are SGHVS and FQNEAQ. CDR3 DNA sequence: TGTGCCAGCAGCCGCCTTACAGGAGGAAACACCATATATTTT. It specifies CASSRLTGGNTIYF.